The T cell receptor beta chain described here comes from a study of blood T cells in healthy people across ages (dated by TCRdb to between 2015 and 2017). Concerning the study at large: In model experiments, roughly one uniquely barcoded TCR beta cDNA molecule per two T cells was captured by template switching. Age-related changes in TCR beta repertoire diversity were measured in the study by deep sequencing normalized with unique cDNA molecular identifiers. The donors were divided into four age groups: young (average about 15 years), middle-aged (over 35), aged (approximately 62) and long-lived (about 80). To avoid experimental bias, donors of different ages were spread randomly across the sequencing lanes. Two additional independent replicas of 1 million unique cDNA reads from the same blood draw were analyzed for two donors (one aged 18 to 30 and one aged 80 or older).

Trimming takes 6 bases off V and 2 bases off J; junction bases not matched to a gene: 5. Reading from cysteine to phenylalanine, the CDR3 counts 14 amino acids. Of the read, only the CDR3 DNA is kept; its 42 bases are in frame from base 1. As encoded in the germline V gene, CDR1 is SQVTM while CDR2 is ANQGSEA. This clonotype has more than one count but fewer than ten. No cognate antigen has been identified for it. No base quality information exists; no much larger clone differs at one position. On the study overall, not on this receptor specifically: Observed TCR beta diversity per million T cells fell roughly linearly with age, and a significant reduction was already apparent by age about 36. Because donor CMV infection status was unknown, age-related changes in expanded clonotypes were potentially confounded. Estimates of total diversity based on one million sequenced T cells were considered lower bounds and underestimates. A strong correlation was found between observed TCR beta diversity and the percentage of naive T cells measured by flow cytometry. Conclusive comparison of naive and antigen-experienced compartments was prevented by the profiling of bulk unsorted PBMCs. Compared with the aged group, the long-lived group had more naive CD4+ T cells, fewer expanded clones and increased TCR diversity, a pattern suggesting age selection.

The donors were some 36 Caucasian individuals from Russia, aged roughly 6 to 90 years, who were systemically healthy. Each donor gave around 9.9 milliliters of peripheral blood, collected into EDTA-treated Vacutainer tubes. Ficoll-Paque density-gradient centrifugation was used to isolate PBMCs, with at least 7 million per sample. Trizol reagent was used to extract total RNA from the PBMCs, yielding at least 6 micrograms per sample. Naive CD45RAhigh/CD27high T cell percentages were measured by flow cytometry on a PBMC aliquot from every donor. Library method: 5' RACE. The data were produced on an Illumina HiSeq 2500. The second PCR ran for roughly 6 to 11 cycles and used a J-beta primer mix along with a sample-barcoded 5' primer. A template-switch 5' adaptor carrying 12 random nucleotides introduced a unique molecular identifier onto each TCR beta cDNA molecule. Each sample yielded at least 3 million CDR3-containing paired-end reads. All of the RNA was converted into first-strand cDNA using the Mint cDNA synthesis kit, with a TRBC-specific oligonucleotide serving as the primer. Following uracil-DNA glycosylase treatment, a first 18-cycle PCR with universal primers M1SS and BC2_uni_R was performed on all cDNA. Processing in the source paper ran as follows. For normalization, 1 million high-quality reads, each with a distinct molecular identifier, were randomly selected from each sample. Reads with shared molecular identifiers were discarded instead of being binned into consensus sequences. MiTCR, with a Q25 quality threshold and the strictest error-elimination algorithm, was used for CDR3 identification, clonotype clustering and error correction. A nonparametric unseen species model using Euler transformation provided a lower-bound estimate of total TCR beta diversity. The raw public data were reprocessed by TCRdb itself: fastp quality trimming at Q25, MiXCR clonotype calling, in-frame beta chains only. A single entry per CDR3 protein holds the most common genes and DNA from its merged rows. The V and J calls and clone size are TCRdb's, not the authors'. The sample has approximately 810,000 distinct CDR3 sequences on record, about 36% of them singletons. Jointly, the top ten make up under 15% of the sample.

Sequencing was performed on blood. Recombination connected TRBV29-1 to TRBJ2-3; a stretch of 10 junction bases matches TRBD2. This sequence originates from a man between 18 and 29 years old in good health. The CDR3 protein is CSVIAGGYTDTQYF. In nucleotides, the sequence is TGCAGCGTCATAGCGGGGGGTTACACAGATACGCAGTATTTT.